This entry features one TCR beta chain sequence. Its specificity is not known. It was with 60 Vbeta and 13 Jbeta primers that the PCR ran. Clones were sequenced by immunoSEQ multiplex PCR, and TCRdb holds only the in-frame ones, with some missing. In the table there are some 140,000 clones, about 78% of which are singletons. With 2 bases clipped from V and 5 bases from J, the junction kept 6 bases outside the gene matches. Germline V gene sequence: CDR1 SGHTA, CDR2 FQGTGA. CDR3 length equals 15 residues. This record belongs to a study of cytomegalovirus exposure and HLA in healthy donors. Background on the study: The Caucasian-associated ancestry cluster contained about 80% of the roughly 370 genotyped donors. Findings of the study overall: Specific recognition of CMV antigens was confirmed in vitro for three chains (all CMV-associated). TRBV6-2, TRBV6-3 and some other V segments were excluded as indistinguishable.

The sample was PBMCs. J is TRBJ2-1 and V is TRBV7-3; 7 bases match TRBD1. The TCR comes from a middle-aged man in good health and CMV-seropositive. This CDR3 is CASSLGPGGDNEQFF. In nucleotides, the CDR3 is TGTGCCAGCAGCTTAGGGCCAGGGGGAGACAATGAGCAGTTCTTC.